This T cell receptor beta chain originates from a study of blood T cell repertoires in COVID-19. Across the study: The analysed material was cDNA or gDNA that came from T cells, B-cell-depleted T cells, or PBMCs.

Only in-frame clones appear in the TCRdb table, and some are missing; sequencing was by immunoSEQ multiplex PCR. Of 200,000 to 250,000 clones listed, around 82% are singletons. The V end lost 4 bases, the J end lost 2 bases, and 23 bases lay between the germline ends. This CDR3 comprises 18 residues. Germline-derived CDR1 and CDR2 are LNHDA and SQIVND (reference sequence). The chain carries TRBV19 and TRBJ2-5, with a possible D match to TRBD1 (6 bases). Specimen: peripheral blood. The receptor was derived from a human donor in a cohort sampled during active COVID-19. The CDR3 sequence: CASSTRPADSQGQETQYF. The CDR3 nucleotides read TGTGCCAGTAGTACCCGACCCGCGGACAGTCAGGGTCAAGAGACCCAGTACTTC.